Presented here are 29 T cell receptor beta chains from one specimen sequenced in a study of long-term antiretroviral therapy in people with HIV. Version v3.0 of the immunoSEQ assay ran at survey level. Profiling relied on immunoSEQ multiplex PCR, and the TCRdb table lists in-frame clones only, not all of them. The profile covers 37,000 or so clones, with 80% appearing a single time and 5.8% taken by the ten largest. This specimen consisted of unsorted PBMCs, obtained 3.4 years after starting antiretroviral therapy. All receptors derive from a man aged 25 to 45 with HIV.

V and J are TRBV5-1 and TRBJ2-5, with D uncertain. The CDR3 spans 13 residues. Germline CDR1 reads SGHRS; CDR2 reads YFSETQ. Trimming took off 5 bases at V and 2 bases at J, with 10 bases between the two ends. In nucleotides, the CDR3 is TGCGCCAGCAGGCAGGACGTTCAAGAGACCCAGTACTTC. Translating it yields CASRQDVQETQYF.

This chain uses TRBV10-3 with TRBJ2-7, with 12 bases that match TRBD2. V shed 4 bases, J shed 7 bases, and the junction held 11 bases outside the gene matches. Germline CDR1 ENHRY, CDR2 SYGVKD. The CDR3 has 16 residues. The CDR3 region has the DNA TGTGCCATCAGTGTATCAACTAGCGGGAGGTCAAGGGAGCAGTACTTC. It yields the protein CAISVSTSGRSREQYF.

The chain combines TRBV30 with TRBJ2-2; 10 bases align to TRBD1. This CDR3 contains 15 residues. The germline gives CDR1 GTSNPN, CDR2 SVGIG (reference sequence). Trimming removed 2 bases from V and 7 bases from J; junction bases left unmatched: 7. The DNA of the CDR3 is TGTGCCTGGAGTCGAAGACAGGGGGCGAACGGGGAGCTGTTTTTT. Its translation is CAWSRRQGANGELFF.

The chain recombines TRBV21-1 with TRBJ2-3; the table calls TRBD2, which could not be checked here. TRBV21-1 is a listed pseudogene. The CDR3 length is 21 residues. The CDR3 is CASSKVISGRGNKEGTDTQYF. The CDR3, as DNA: TGTGCCAGCAGCAAAGTAATTAGCGGGAGAGGCAACAAAGAGGGCACAGATACGCAGTATTTT.

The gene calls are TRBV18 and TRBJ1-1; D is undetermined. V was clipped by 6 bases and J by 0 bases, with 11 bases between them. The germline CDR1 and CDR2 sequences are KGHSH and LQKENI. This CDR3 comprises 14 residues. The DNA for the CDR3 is TGTGCCAGCTCCCGGACGGACGTGAACACTGAAGCTTTCTTT. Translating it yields CASSRTDVNTEAFF.

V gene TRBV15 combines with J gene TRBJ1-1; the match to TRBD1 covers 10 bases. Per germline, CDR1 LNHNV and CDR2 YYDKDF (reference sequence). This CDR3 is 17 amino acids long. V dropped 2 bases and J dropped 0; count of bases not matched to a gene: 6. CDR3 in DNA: TGTGCCACCAGCAGATCCGGGACAGGGGCCATGAACACTGAAGCTTTCTTT. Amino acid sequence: CATSRSGTGAMNTEAFF.

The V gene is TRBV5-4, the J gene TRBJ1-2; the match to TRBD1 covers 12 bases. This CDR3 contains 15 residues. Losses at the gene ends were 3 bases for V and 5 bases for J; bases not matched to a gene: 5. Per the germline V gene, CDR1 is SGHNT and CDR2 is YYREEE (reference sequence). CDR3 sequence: CASSSSGQGAYGYTF. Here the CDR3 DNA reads TGTGCCAGCAGCTCATCGGGACAGGGGGCTTATGGCTACACCTTC.

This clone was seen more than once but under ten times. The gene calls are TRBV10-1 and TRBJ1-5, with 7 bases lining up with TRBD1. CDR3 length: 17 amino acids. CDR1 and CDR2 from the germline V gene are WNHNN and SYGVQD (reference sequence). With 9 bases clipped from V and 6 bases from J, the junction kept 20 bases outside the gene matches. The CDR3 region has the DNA TGCGCCAGATTACGAACCAGCAGGGGGGAGAGGATTCAGCCCCAGCATTTT. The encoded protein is CARLRTSRGERIQPQHF.

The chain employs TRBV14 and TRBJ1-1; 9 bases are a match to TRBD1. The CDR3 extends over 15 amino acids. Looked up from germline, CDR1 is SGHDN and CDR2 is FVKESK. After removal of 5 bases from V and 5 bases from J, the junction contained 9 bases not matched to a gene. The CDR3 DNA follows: TGTGCCAGCAGCATGGGGACAGGGCCGGGAACTGAAGCTTTCTTT. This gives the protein CASSMGTGPGTEAFF.

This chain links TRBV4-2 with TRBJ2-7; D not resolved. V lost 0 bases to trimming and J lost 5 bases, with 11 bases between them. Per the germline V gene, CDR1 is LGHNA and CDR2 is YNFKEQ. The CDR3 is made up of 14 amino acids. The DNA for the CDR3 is TGTGCCAGCAGCCAAGATCCAAGGAATAACGAGCAGTACTTC. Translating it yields CASSQDPRNNEQYF.

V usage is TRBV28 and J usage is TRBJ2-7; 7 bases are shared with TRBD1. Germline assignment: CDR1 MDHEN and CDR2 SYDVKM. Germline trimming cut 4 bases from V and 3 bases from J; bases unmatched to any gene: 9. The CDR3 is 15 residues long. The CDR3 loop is CASSSWGTGDYEQYF. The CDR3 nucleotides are TGTGCCAGCAGTTCGTGGGGCACAGGGGACTACGAGCAGTACTTC.

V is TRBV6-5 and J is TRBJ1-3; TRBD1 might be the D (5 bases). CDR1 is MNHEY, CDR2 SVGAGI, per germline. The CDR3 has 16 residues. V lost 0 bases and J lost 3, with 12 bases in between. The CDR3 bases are TGTGCCAGCAGTTACTCCGGACGGGGCTTTGGAAACACCATATATTTT. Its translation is CASSYSGRGFGNTIYF.

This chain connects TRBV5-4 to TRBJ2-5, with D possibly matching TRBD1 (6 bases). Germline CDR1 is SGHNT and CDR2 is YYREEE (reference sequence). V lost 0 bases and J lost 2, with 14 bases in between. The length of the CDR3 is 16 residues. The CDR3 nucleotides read TGTGCCAGCAGCTTGGCCGGGACACTAGGACAAGAGACCCAGTACTTC. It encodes CASSLAGTLGQETQYF.

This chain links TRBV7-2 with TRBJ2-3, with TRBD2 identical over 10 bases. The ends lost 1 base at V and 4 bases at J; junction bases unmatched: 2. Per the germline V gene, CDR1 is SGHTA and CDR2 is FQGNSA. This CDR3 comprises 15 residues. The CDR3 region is CASSLGLAGADTQYF. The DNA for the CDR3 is TGTGCCAGCAGCTTAGGGCTAGCGGGAGCAGATACGCAGTATTTT. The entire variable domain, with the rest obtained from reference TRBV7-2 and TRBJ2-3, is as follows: GAGVSQSPSNKVTEKGKDVELRCDPISGHTALYWYRQSLGQGLEFLIYFQGNSAPDKSGLPSDRFSAERTGGSVSTLTIQRTQQEDSAVYLCASSLGLAGADTQYFGPGTRLTVL.

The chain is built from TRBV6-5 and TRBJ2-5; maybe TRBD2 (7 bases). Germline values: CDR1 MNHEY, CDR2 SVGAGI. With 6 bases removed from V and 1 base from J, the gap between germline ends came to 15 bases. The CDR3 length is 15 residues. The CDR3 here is CASSPLRGGQETQYF. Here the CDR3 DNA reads TGTGCCAGCAGCCCCCTGAGGGGGGGCCAAGAGACCCAGTACTTC.

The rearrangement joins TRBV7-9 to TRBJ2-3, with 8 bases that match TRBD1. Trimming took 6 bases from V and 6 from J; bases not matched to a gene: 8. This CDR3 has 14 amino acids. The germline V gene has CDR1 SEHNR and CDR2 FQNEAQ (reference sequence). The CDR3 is CASRNPGGADTQYF. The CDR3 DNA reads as TGTGCCAGCAGAAATCCAGGGGGCGCGGATACGCAGTATTTT.

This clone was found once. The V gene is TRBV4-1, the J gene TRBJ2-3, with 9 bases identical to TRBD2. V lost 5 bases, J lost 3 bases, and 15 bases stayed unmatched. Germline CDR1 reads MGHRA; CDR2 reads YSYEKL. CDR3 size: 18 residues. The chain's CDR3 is CASSTRLSPAGGTDTQYF. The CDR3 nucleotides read TGCGCCAGCAGCACTCGCTTATCCCCAGCGGGGGGAACAGATACGCAGTATTTT.

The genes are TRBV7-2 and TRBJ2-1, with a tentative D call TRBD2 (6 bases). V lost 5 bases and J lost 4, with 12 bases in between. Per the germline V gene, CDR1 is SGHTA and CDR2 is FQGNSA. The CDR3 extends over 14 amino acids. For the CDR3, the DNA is TGTGCCAGCAGCCCCTCGGGACTTTACAATGAGCAGTTCTTC. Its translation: CASSPSGLYNEQFF. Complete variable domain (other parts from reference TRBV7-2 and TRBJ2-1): GAGVSQSPSNKVTEKGKDVELRCDPISGHTALYWYRQSLGQGLEFLIYFQGNSAPDKSGLPSDRFSAERTGGSVSTLTIQRTQQEDSAVYLCASSPSGLYNEQFFGPGTRLTVL.

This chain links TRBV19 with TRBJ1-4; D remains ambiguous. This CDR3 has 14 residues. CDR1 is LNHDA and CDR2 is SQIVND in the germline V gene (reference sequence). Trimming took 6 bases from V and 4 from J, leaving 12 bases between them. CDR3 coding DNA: TGTGCCAGTAGAATTTCAGGCAGTAATGAAAAACTGTTTTTT. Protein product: CASRISGSNEKLFF.

CDR3 region: CASSLSSGINEQYF. As DNA, the CDR3 is TGTGCCAGCAGTTTATCCTCAGGGATCAACGAGCAGTACTTC. The chain has TRBV27 and TRBJ2-7, with TRBD1 as a possible D gene (5 bases). This CDR3 spans 14 amino acids. Trimming removed 0 bases at V and 5 bases at J, with 11 bases between. Germline assignment: CDR1 MNHEY and CDR2 SMNVEV (reference sequence).

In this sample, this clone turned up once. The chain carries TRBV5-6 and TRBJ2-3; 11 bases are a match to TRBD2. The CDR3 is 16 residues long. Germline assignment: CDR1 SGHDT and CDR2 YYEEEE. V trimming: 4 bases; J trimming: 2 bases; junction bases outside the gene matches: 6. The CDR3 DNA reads TGTGCCAGCAGCACCGGGACTAGCGGTCCCACAGATACGCAGTATTTT. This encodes CASSTGTSGPTDTQYF.

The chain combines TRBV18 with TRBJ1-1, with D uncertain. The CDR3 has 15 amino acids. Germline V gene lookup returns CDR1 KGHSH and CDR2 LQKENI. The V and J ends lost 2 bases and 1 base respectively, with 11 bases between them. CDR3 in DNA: TGTGCCAGCTCACCAGGCGCTAACCCGAACACTGAAGCTTTCTTT. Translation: CASSPGANPNTEAFF.

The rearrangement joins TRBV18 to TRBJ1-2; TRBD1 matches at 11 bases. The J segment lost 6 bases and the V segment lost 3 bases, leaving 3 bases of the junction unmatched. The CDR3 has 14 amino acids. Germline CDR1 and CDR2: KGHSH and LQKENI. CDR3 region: CASSPPGQGDGYTF. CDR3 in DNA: TGTGCCAGCTCACCGCCGGGACAGGGGGATGGCTACACCTTC.

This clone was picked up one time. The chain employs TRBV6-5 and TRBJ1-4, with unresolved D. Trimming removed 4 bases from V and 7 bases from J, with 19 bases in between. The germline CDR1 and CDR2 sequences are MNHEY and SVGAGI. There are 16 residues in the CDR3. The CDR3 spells CASSSKGPGFGEKLFF. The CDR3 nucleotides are TGTGCCAGCAGTTCAAAAGGACCGGGGTTCGGTGAAAAACTGTTTTTT.

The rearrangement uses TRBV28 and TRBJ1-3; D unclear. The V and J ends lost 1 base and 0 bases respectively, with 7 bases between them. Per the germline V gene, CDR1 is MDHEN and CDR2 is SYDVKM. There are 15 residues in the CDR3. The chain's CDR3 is CASSLLQSSGNTIYF. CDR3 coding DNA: TGTGCCAGCAGTTTATTACAGAGCTCTGGAAACACCATATATTTT. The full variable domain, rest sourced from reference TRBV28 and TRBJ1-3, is DVKVTQSSRYLVKRTGEKVFLECVQDMDHENMFWYRQDPGLGLRLIYFSYDVKMKEKGDIPEGYSVSREKKERFSLILESASTNQTSMYLCASSLLQSSGNTIYFGEGSWLTVV.

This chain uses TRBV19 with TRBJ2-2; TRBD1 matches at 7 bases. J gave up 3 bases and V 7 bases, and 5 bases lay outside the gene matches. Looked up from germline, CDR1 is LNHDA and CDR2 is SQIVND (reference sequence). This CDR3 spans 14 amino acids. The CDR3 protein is CASKRDRDTGELFF. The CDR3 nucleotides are TGTGCCAGTAAGAGGGACAGAGACACCGGGGAGCTGTTTTTT.

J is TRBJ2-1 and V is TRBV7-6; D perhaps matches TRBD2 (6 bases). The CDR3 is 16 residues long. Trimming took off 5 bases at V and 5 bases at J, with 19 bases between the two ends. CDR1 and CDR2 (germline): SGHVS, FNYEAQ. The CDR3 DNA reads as TGTGCCAGCAGCCCCCTAGGGGCTAGCGTTGACAATGAGCAGTTCTTC. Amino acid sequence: CASSPLGASVDNEQFF.

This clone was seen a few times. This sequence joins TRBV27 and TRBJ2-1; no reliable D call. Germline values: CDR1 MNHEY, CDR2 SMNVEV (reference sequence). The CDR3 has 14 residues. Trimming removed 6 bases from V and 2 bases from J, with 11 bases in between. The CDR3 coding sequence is TGTGCCAGCAGGGGTGGGCCGACCTACAATGAGCAGTTCTTC. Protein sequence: CASRGGPTYNEQFF.

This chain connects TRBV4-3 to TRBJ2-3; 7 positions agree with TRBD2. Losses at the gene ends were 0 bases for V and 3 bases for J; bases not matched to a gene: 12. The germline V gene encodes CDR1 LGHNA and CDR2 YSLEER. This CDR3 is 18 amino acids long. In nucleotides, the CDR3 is TGCGCCAGCAGCCAAGATCTTCAGCGGGGCGGGAGTACAGATACGCAGTATTTT. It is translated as CASSQDLQRGGSTDTQYF.